Here is one TCR beta chain with its context. The germline CDR1 and CDR2 sequences are SGHAT and FQNNGV. Losses at the gene ends were 5 bases for V and 6 bases for J; bases not matched to a gene: 11. The CDR3 runs to 16 residues. This record belongs to a study of blood T cell repertoires in COVID-19. Study details: COVID-19 samples from acute and convalescent phases originated in the United States, Italy and Spain. T cells, B-cell-depleted T cells, or PBMCs provided the cDNA or gDNA that served as material.

Original data processing: How many nucleated cells were present was estimated from reference gene primer amplification. Profiling relied on immunoSEQ multiplex PCR, and the TCRdb table lists in-frame clones only, not all of them. V, J and clone size reflect that table, while D and trimming were determined from the DNA. The data hold 120,000 to 150,000 clones, with roughly three quarters observed a single time. The rearrangement joins TRBV11-2 to TRBJ1-5; 9 bases fit TRBD1. This receptor was obtained from a man in his fifties or sixties with active or convalescent COVID-19. Sequenced material: peripheral blood. CDR3 DNA: TGTGCCAGCAGCCAATCCGGGGGACAGGGAGGTCAGCCCCAGCATTTT. Amino acids: CASSQSGGQGGQPQHF.